The 2 T cell receptor beta chains presented below share a single source sample, sequenced in a study of T cell responses to AZD1222 COVID-19 vaccine. Data came from immunoSEQ multiplex PCR; TCRdb stores just in-frame clones and leaves some out. The sample has 150,000 to 180,000 clones; roughly nine tenths are singletons. The sample consisted of peripheral blood, taken on day 0 of AZD1222 vaccination. The receptor set was obtained from an adult in good health.

V gene TRBV28 combines with J gene TRBJ1-3, with D tentatively TRBD1 (5 bases). Germline CDR1 MDHEN, CDR2 SYDVKM. This CDR3 is built from 15 residues. Between the trimmed V and J ends, which lost 6 bases and 0 bases, there was a span of 12 bases. CDR3 sequence reads: CASSPGTSSGNTIYF. In DNA form, the CDR3 reads TGTGCCAGCAGCCCGGGGACCAGCTCTGGAAACACCATATATTTT. Variable domain in full (rest from reference TRBV28 and TRBJ1-3): DVKVTQSSRYLVKRTGEKVFLECVQDMDHENMFWYRQDPGLGLRLIYFSYDVKMKEKGDIPEGYSVSREKKERFSLILESASTNQTSMYLCASSPGTSSGNTIYFGEGSWLTVV.

The rearrangement uses TRBV6-1 and TRBJ2-5; D call uncertain. The CDR3 spans 15 residues. V dropped 1 base and J dropped 4 bases, with 13 bases sitting between them. Germline V gene sequence: CDR1 MNHNS, CDR2 SASEGT. Here the CDR3 reads CASSEGPTPAETQYF. The CDR3 DNA follows: TGTGCCAGCAGTGAAGGCCCAACCCCGGCAGAGACCCAGTACTTC.